Sequencing of this T cell receptor (beta chain) was carried out in a study of blood T cell repertoires in COVID-19. Authors' methods: Amplified reference gene primers provided the basis for estimating nucleated cell counts. Clones were sequenced by immunoSEQ multiplex PCR, and TCRdb holds only the in-frame ones, with some missing. That table is the source of V, J and clone size, and D and trimming were worked out from the DNA. Of more than 70,000 clones listed, 85% are singletons. CDR1 GTSNPN and CDR2 SVGIG come from the germline V gene (reference sequence). V was shortened by 4 bases and J by 6 bases, with 13 bases between the two germline ends. The CDR3 spans 12 residues.

The clonotype originates from a man between 60 and 75 years old with acute or convalescent COVID-19. The chain recombines TRBV30 with TRBJ2-7; weak D call: TRBD2 (6 bases). Sequencing used peripheral blood. The CDR3 nucleotides read TGTGCCTGGAACCTAGACGGGGGCGAGCAGTACTTC. Protein sequence: CAWNLDGGEQYF. The whole variable domain, filled in from reference TRBV30 and TRBJ2-7, reads SQTIHQWPATLVQPVGSPLSLECTVEGTSNPNLYWYRQAAGRGLQLLFYSVGIGQISSEVPQNLSASRPQDRQFILSSKKLLLSDSGFYLCAWNLDGGEQYFGPGTRLTVT.